Sequencing of this T cell receptor (beta chain) was carried out in a study of T cells in Graves' hyperthyroidism and ophthalmopathy. Thyroid ultrasound, orbital computed tomography, clinical symptoms, and serum thyroxine and TRAb underpinned diagnoses. Progressors' blood was drawn at hyperthyroidism diagnosis, before ophthalmopathy symptoms. The source material, RNA transcripts, was used to amplify TCR beta CDR3 regions. Primed by the HTBI set, a first-round RT-PCR was run on the TCR CDR3. In TCRdb, the multiplex PCR reads were re-called with MiXCR into one record per CDR3 protein. This sample carries approximately 370,000 distinct CDR3 sequences, roughly 15% of them seen once, and the ten largest clones take 30% to 40%. This clonotype was counted ten times or more. Germline lookup yields CDR1 KGHDR and CDR2 SFDVKD. CDR3 length equals 16 residues. V lost 4 bases and J lost 0; bases outside the gene matches: 0.

This chain joins TRBV24-1 and TRBJ2-2, with 11 nucleotides matching TRBD2. Sequenced material: blood. The receptor comes from a woman in her twenties or thirties with Graves' hyperthyroidism that later progressed to Graves' ophthalmopathy. For the CDR3, the DNA is TGTGCCACCAGTGAGACTAGCGGGACGAACACCGGGGAGCTGTTTTTT. Its translation is CATSETSGTNTGELFF.